This entry lists 28 T cell receptor beta chains sequenced from one sample in a study of blood T cell repertoires in COVID-19. Clones were sequenced by immunoSEQ multiplex PCR, and TCRdb holds only the in-frame ones, with some missing. The sample includes 65,000 to 70,000 clones, roughly nine tenths of them seen just once. Sequencing used peripheral blood. These receptors all come from an elderly woman with acute or convalescent COVID-19.

The chain recombines TRBV7-6 with TRBJ1-2, with D hard to call. The ends were cut back, 3 bases at V and 5 bases at J, with 16 bases in the middle. The CDR3 totals 15 residues. Germline V gene data show CDR1 as SGHVS and CDR2 as FNYEAQ. The CDR3 region is CASSLADGIDYGYTF. CDR3 in DNA: TGTGCCAGCAGCTTGGCCGACGGGATAGATTATGGCTACACCTTC.

In its sample, this clone was seen many times. The chain is built from TRBV28 and TRBJ1-1; no clear D gene. Trimming removed 5 bases at V and 5 bases at J, with 24 bases between. The V gene's germline CDR1 is MDHEN and CDR2 SYDVKM. The CDR3 contains 17 residues. CDR3 amino acids: CASSMNTASAGGTEAFF. In DNA, the CDR3 is TGTGCCAGCAGTATGAATACAGCCTCTGCGGGTGGAACTGAAGCTTTCTTT.

This clone was seen only once. The CDR3 loop reads CASRREGTNTEAFF. The CDR3 DNA reads as TGTGCCAGCAGGCGGGAAGGGACGAACACTGAAGCTTTCTTT. The chain employs TRBV5-4 and TRBJ1-1; TRBD1 is a possible D gene (5 bases). The CDR3 spans 14 residues. Germline V gene data show CDR1 as SGHNT and CDR2 as YYREEE (reference sequence). Trimming cost V 5 bases and J 1 base, with 12 bases left between them.

A single count supports this clone. This chain uses TRBV28 with TRBJ2-1, with 7 bases that match TRBD1. There are 14 residues in the CDR3. With 3 bases clipped from V and 3 bases from J, the junction kept 2 bases outside the gene matches. The germline CDR1 and CDR2 sequences are MDHEN and SYDVKM. The CDR3 here is CASSLTGYYNEQFF. Written as DNA, the CDR3 is TGTGCCAGCAGTTTGACAGGGTACTACAATGAGCAGTTCTTC.

V usage is TRBV4-2 and J usage is TRBJ1-1; D perhaps matches TRBD1 (6 bases). The germline gives CDR1 LGHNA, CDR2 YNFKEQ. The CDR3 is made up of 16 amino acids. Trimming took off 7 bases at V and 0 bases at J, with 18 bases between the two ends. The CDR3 protein is CASKRRLNRVNTEAFF. The CDR3 region has the DNA TGTGCCAGCAAAAGAAGATTAAACAGGGTGAACACTGAAGCTTTCTTT.

This chain links TRBV6-5 with TRBJ1-2, with a possible D match to TRBD1 (5 bases). In germline, CDR1 is MNHEY, CDR2 SVGAGI. V gave up 4 bases and J gave up 6 bases, with 18 bases separating them. The CDR3 runs to 15 residues. DNA of the CDR3: TGTGCCAGCAGTTCCCCCTCAGGGCCCGACCATGGCTACACCTTC. Protein sequence: CASSSPSGPDHGYTF.

The chain recombines TRBV18 with TRBJ1-6; 7 positions agree with TRBD1. V shed 1 base, J shed 4 bases, and the junction held 4 bases outside the gene matches. This CDR3 has 16 amino acids. Germline V gives CDR1 KGHSH, CDR2 LQKENI. In DNA form, the CDR3 reads TGTGCCAGCTCACCACTATCAGGGGGTTATAATTCACCCCTCCACTTT. It yields the protein CASSPLSGGYNSPLHF.

This clone was counted between two and nine times. The chain couples TRBV7-2 to TRBJ1-4; no reliable D call. CDR3 length equals 15 residues. V was trimmed by 1 base and J by 4 bases, leaving 10 bases between them. Germline V gives CDR1 SGHTA, CDR2 FQGNSA. The CDR3 reads CASSLGQAFNEKLFF. The CDR3 coding sequence is TGTGCCAGCAGCTTAGGGCAGGCCTTTAATGAAAAACTGTTTTTT.

This clone has just one count. V gene TRBV11-3 combines with J gene TRBJ1-5; tentative D call: TRBD1 (6 bases). V was shortened by 5 bases and J by 6 bases, with 17 bases between the two germline ends. There are 15 residues in the CDR3. Germline V gene lookup returns CDR1 SGHNT and CDR2 YENEEA. Written as DNA, the CDR3 is TGTGCCAGCAGCCTCGGCAGGGGCGGAGGTCAGCCCCAGCATTTT. Translating it yields CASSLGRGGGQPQHF.

The rearrangement uses TRBV19 and TRBJ1-5; no clear D. Trimming cost V 3 bases and J 4 bases, with 16 bases left between them. The CDR3 loop spans 16 amino acids. CDR1 and CDR2 from the germline V gene are LNHDA and SQIVND (reference sequence). CDR3: CASSISSGSGNQPQHF. CDR3 coding DNA: TGTGCCAGTAGTATCTCCTCGGGTTCGGGGAATCAGCCCCAGCATTTT.

This clone was recorded only once. The V call is TRBV7-8, the J call TRBJ1-6; no clear D. The CDR3 sequence is 14 residues long. Germline values: CDR1 SGHVS, CDR2 FQNEAQ. The V end was cut by 5 bases, the J end by 13 bases, with 18 bases between. As DNA, the CDR3 is TGTGCCAGCAGCCGAGACGGGGTCTTCGCTCCCCTCCACTTT. Encoded protein: CASSRDGVFAPLHF.

This clone came up once. The chain links TRBV12-3 or TRBV12-4 to TRBJ1-1; no definite D call. This CDR3 is 11 amino acids long. Between the trimmed V and J ends, which lost 3 bases and 5 bases, there was a span of 4 bases. The CDR3 loop is CASSFGTEAFF. Here the CDR3 DNA reads TGTGCCAGCAGTTTCGGGACTGAAGCTTTCTTT.

The genes are TRBV5-1 and TRBJ1-1, with D possibly TRBD1 on 6 matching bases. The CDR3 is 16 amino acids. Trimming stripped 3 bases from V and 4 bases from J, with 19 bases between. Germline CDR1 SGHRS, CDR2 YFSETQ. CDR3 protein: CASSSETGTPVTEAFF. Here the CDR3 DNA reads TGCGCCAGCAGCTCGGAAACCGGGACACCTGTCACTGAAGCTTTCTTT.

This chain joins TRBV4-1 and TRBJ1-2; D uncertain. The V gene lost 1 base and the J gene lost 8 bases, with 20 bases spanning the gap. This CDR3 has 16 amino acids. CDR1 MGHRA and CDR2 YSYEKL come from the germline V gene. For the CDR3, the DNA is TGCGCCAGCAGCCAAGTTGGCGGGAATCAAAGGTTAGGCTACACCTTC. It encodes CASSQVGGNQRLGYTF.

The chain links TRBV28 to TRBJ2-1; TRBD2 matches at 16 bases. The V gene's germline CDR1 is MDHEN and CDR2 SYDVKM. With V trimmed by 9 bases and J by 5 bases, 10 bases remained unmatched. The CDR3 spans 17 residues. CDR3 nucleotide sequence: TGTGCCAGTTCTAGGCCGGGACTAGCGGGAGGGAACAATGAGCAGTTCTTC. Encoded protein: CASSRPGLAGGNNEQFF.

CDR3: CASRLGRSMNTEAFF. In nucleotides, the CDR3 is TGTGCCAGCAGACTGGGCCGTTCAATGAACACTGAAGCTTTCTTT. This sequence joins TRBV25-1 and TRBJ1-1; no clear D gene. Germline V gene sequence: CDR1 MGHDK, CDR2 SYGVNS. The V and J ends lost 6 bases and 0 bases respectively, with 14 bases between them. The CDR3 totals 15 residues.

The V call is TRBV12-3 or TRBV12-4, the J call TRBJ1-1; D uncertain. V was pared by 5 bases and J by 0 bases, with 7 bases between. The CDR3 runs 13 residues. CDR3 in DNA: TGTGCCAGCAGTCAATTCATGAACACTGAAGCTTTCTTT. Translation gives CASSQFMNTEAFF.

The chain has TRBV5-6 and TRBJ2-4; 8 bases map to TRBD2. This CDR3 has 16 amino acids. From germline, CDR1 is SGHDT and CDR2 YYEEEE. Unmatched junction bases numbered 11, after V lost 5 bases and J lost 4 bases. In nucleotides, the CDR3 is TGTGCCAGCAGGAATCGTCGGATAGCGGGGAAAAACATTCAGTACTTC. Protein: CASRNRRIAGKNIQYF. The whole variable domain, remainder taken from reference TRBV5-6 and TRBJ2-4, is DAGVTQSPTHLIKTRGQQVTLRCSPKSGHDTVSWYQQALGQGPQFIFQYYEEEERQRGNFPDRFSGHQFPNYSSELNVNALLLGDSALYLCASRNRRIAGKNIQYFGAGTRLSVL.

This chain joins TRBV19 and TRBJ1-2; D ambiguous. CDR3 length: 15 residues. V gave up 4 bases and J gave up 0 bases, with 12 bases separating them. Germline V gives CDR1 LNHDA, CDR2 SQIVND (reference sequence). The CDR3 protein is CASSSTVSPNYGYTF. CDR3 in DNA: TGTGCCAGTAGTAGCACGGTGAGCCCTAACTATGGCTACACCTTC.

The chain recombines TRBV28 with TRBJ1-6, with D maybe TRBD1 (5 bases). V lost 6 bases to trimming and J lost 10 bases, with 13 bases between them. Germline loops: CDR1 MDHEN, CDR2 SYDVKM. CDR3 length: 13 residues. The CDR3 sequence is CASREQGRSPLHF. CDR3 in DNA: TGTGCCAGCAGAGAGCAGGGAAGATCACCCCTCCACTTT.

This chain connects TRBV4-1 to TRBJ1-2; 8 positions match TRBD1. Germline V gene lookup returns CDR1 MGHRA and CDR2 YSYEKL. The CDR3 covers 15 residues. Germline trimming cut 1 base from V and 4 bases from J; bases unmatched to any gene: 5. The CDR3 nucleotides read TGCGCCAGCAGCCAAGTCCGCGACAGGGGCTATGGCTACACCTTC. It yields the protein CASSQVRDRGYGYTF.

V and J are TRBV7-9 and TRBJ2-5; TRBD2 might be the D (6 bases). The CDR3 runs to 15 residues. V dropped 1 base and J dropped 2 bases, with 11 bases sitting between them. The germline gives CDR1 SEHNR, CDR2 FQNEAQ (reference sequence). The DNA for the CDR3 is TGTGCCAGCAGCTTAGTCCGGGAGATGCAAGAGACCCAGTACTTC. This encodes CASSLVREMQETQYF.

This clone was counted once. This chain links TRBV24-1 with TRBJ2-1, with 13 bases identical to TRBD2. CDR1 is KGHDR, CDR2 SFDVKD, per germline. The CDR3 sequence is 15 residues long. Unmatched junction bases numbered 0, after V lost 2 bases and J lost 6 bases. CDR3 in DNA: TGTGCCACCAGTGATTGGACTAGCGGGGGCAATGAGCAGTTCTTC. Its translation: CATSDWTSGGNEQFF.

The chain combines TRBV7-8 with TRBJ2-7, with 10 bases aligning to TRBD1. With 5 bases clipped from V and 12 bases from J, the junction kept 4 bases outside the gene matches. Germline CDR1 SGHVS, CDR2 FQNEAQ. The CDR3 is 11 residues long. The CDR3 here is CASSPGTGVYF. CDR3 DNA: TGTGCCAGCAGCCCGGGGACAGGGGTGTACTTC.

V is TRBV5-5 and J is TRBJ1-5; tentatively, D is TRBD1 (6 bases). Trimming took 0 bases from V and 3 from J, leaving 10 bases between them. CDR1 SGHKS and CDR2 YYEKEE come from the germline V gene (reference sequence). The CDR3 totals 15 residues. As DNA, the CDR3 is TGTGCCAGCAGCTTGGTCGCAGGGGACAATCAGCCCCAGCATTTT. Protein sequence: CASSLVAGDNQPQHF.

This rearrangement joins TRBV5-1 to TRBJ2-2; tentative D call: TRBD1 (5 bases). Germline values: CDR1 SGHRS, CDR2 YFSETQ. The length of the CDR3 is 15 residues. Trimming cost V 5 bases and J 3 bases, with 14 bases left between them. The CDR3 region is CASSYLIGDTGELFF. CDR3 coding DNA: TGCGCCAGCAGTTACTTAATAGGGGACACCGGGGAGCTGTTTTTT.

This clone was observed a single time. V is TRBV13 and J is TRBJ1-3, with D perhaps TRBD1 (6 bases). The V gene's germline CDR1 is PRHDT and CDR2 FYEKMQ (reference sequence). This CDR3 region has 15 residues. Trimming pared 5 bases from V and 0 bases from J, leaving 11 bases between. The CDR3 DNA follows: TGTGCCAGCAGCCGGGGGGCCGGCTCTGGAAACACCATATATTTT. Its protein is CASSRGAGSGNTIYF.

The chain joins TRBV5-8 to TRBJ1-4; no definite D call. The CDR3 is made up of 15 amino acids. Trimming cost V 4 bases and J 8 bases, with 18 bases left between them. Germline V gene data show CDR1 as SGHTS and CDR2 as YDEGEE. This CDR3 reads CASSPGVADWEKLFF. CDR3 DNA sequence: TGTGCCAGCAGCCCCGGGGTCGCGGATTGGGAAAAACTGTTTTTT.